This TCR beta chain originates from a study of T-cell memory formation after mild COVID-19. Study-level findings and limits: Mostly located in CM and EM were contracting CD4+ clones, with contracting CD8+ clones located in EMRA. CD4/CD8 balance characterized clones contracting day 15 to 85, and CD4+ skew characterized later expanders. For second-wave clones that peaked at day 37, SARS-CoV-2 specificity went unverified.

This clonotype has only a few counts. Its antigen is unknown. TCRdb called the 5' RACE reads again in MiXCR, with one record for every CDR3 protein. Among approximately 390,000 distinct CDR3 sequences listed, about 16% were seen once. This CDR3 has 12 residues. Deletions cut 2 bases from V and 7 bases from J, with 7 bases between. From germline, CDR1 is SGHAT and CDR2 FQNNGV. The specimen was PBMCs or a T cell subset sorted from them (not recorded which). The gene calls are TRBV11-2 and TRBJ2-3; D not resolved. This receptor was identified in a man aged 18 to 30 who had mild COVID-19 (a few samples of this study predate the infection). Cell type and time point are not known. Here the CDR3 reads CASSLSTNTQYF. The CDR3 DNA follows: TGTGCCAGCAGCTTAAGTACGAATACGCAGTATTTT.